The clone carrying this T cell receptor beta chain was detected a few times. The antigen remains undetermined. In making TCR cDNA, 5'RACE template switching added a universal primer site and UMIs to it. A single record per CDR3 protein comes from TCRdb applying MiXCR to the 5' RACE reads. The sample lists about 340,000 distinct CDR3 sequences, 8% to 10% occurring once. The data stem from a study of T cells after yellow fever vaccination. Study as a whole: Each low-cell-number fraction was prepared by means of SMART-Seq v4 Ultra Low Input. Study-wide points: Secondary responses were weaker yet peaked faster, day 5 versus 15.

The J segment lost 9 bases and the V segment lost 0 bases, leaving 7 bases of the junction unmatched. CDR1 DFQATT and CDR2 SNEGSKA come from the germline V gene (reference sequence). CDR3 length equals 14 residues. The sample here was PBMCs, taken on the day of the first yellow fever vaccination. The clonotype was recovered from a man aged 18 to 35 who received the YFV17D yellow fever vaccine. The chain carries TRBV20-1 and TRBJ1-5; TRBD1 aligns across 8 bases. Written as DNA, the CDR3 is TGCAGTGCTAGAGAGGGGACAGGTCCTCGGCCCCAGCATTTT. Translating it yields CSAREGTGPRPQHF.